Here is one T cell receptor beta chain with its context. Regarding treatment: oral pan-JAK inhibitor, 5-10 mg twice daily. The data belong to a study of CD8+ T cells in alopecia areata. Extracted from the samples, RNA was reverse transcribed into cDNA to serve as the sequencing template. Method: immunoSEQ multiplex PCR; TCRdb's copy keeps in-frame clones and lacks some. The sample lists fewer than 250,000 clones, 64% occurring once. Germline values: CDR1 SQVTM, CDR2 ANQGSEA. V was clipped by 1 base and J by 5 bases, with 14 bases between them. The CDR3 has 14 residues. The chain employs TRBV29-1 and TRBJ2-5; D is uncertain. The sample was CD4+ T cells sorted from blood, taken at roughly week 49, from a patient treated with tofacitinib. The TCR originated in a human donor with alopecia areata. This CDR3 reads CSVEGGMGGETQYF. CDR3 in DNA: TGCAGCGTTGAAGGTGGGATGGGTGGGGAGACCCAGTACTTC.